The clone carrying this T cell receptor (beta chain) was seen only a few times. The target antigen is unknown. CDR1 is SEHNR, CDR2 FQNEAQ, per germline (reference sequence). The CDR3 sequence is 14 residues long. Trimming cost V 6 bases and J 7 bases; bases outside gene matches: 8. This sample was taken from a study of T-cell memory formation after mild COVID-19. Study-wide context: There were largely donor-specific TCR clusters.

A single record per CDR3 protein comes from TCRdb applying MiXCR to the 5' RACE reads. The sample contains roughly 450,000 distinct CDR3 sequences, 18% of which appear only once. The study's findings and limits: Pre-infection memory held some responding clones, suggesting pre-existing cross-reactive T cells responded.

Sequencing was done on a sample of PBMCs or a T cell subset sorted from them (not recorded which). This chain uses TRBV7-9 with TRBJ2-7; 11 bases agree with TRBD1. The clonotype comes from an adult woman who had mild COVID-19 (a few samples of this study predate the infection). Cell type and time point are not known. DNA for the CDR3: TGTGCCAGCAGAAGGACAGGGGGCGCGGGTGAGCAGTACTTC. Amino acids: CASRRTGGAGEQYF.